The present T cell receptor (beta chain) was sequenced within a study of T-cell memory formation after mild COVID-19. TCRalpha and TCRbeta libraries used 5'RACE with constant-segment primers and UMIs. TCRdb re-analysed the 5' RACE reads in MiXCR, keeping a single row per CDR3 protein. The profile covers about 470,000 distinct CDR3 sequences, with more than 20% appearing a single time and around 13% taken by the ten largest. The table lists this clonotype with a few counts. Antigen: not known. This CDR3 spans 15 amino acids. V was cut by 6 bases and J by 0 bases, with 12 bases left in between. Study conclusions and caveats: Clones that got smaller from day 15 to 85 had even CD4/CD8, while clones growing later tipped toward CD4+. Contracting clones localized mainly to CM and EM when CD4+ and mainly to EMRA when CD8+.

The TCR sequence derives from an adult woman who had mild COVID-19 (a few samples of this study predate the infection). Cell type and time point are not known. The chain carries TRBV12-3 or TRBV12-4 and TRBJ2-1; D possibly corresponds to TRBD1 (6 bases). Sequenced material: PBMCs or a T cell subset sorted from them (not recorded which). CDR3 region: CASRGATRSYNEQFF. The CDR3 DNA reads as TGTGCCAGCAGGGGGGCCACCCGCTCCTACAATGAGCAGTTCTTC.